This record concerns one TCR beta chain sequence. This specimen belongs to a study of blood T cell repertoires in COVID-19. Study in general: T cells, B-cell-depleted T cells, or PBMCs supplied cDNA or gDNA.

As handled by the study authors: The assay estimated nucleated cells by amplifying reference gene primers. Sequencing used immunoSEQ multiplex PCR; TCRdb keeps in-frame clones, though not all of them. From that table come the V and J calls and clone size; the DNA was used to work out D and trimming. The repertoire includes fewer than 400,000 clones, roughly 89% of them detected once, and 8.9% sits in the top ten. The V segment lost 5 bases and the J segment 2 bases; nucleotides outside the gene matches: 7. The CDR3 length is 15 residues. Germline values: CDR1 SGHAT, CDR2 FQNNGV. The V gene is TRBV11-2, the J gene TRBJ1-2; 8 bases align to TRBD1. The sequence was obtained from a young woman who had recovered from COVID-19. What was sequenced was PBMCs or T cells enriched from blood (not recorded which). The CDR3 DNA sequence: TGTGCCAGCAGCACCTCGACAGGGGCCAACTATGGCTACACCTTC. Residues: CASSTSTGANYGYTF.